This TCR beta chain originates from a study of T cell repertoires in cytomegalovirus infection. Study-wide context: The study used recently identified HLA-C-restricted and well-studied HLA-B-restricted CMV epitopes. CMV infection together with matching HLA type was indicated by public TCR beta signatures. Findings and limits, study-wide: CMV-specific TCR beta clonotypes restricted by HLA-C were the ones dominating the ex vivo response.

V gave up 10 bases and J gave up 5 bases, with 11 bases separating them. The germline CDR1 and CDR2 sequences are MGHDK and SYGVNS. This CDR3 spans 11 amino acids. Each CDR3 protein is one row after TCRdb ran MiXCR on the reads. The sample carries approximately 770,000 distinct CDR3 sequences, roughly 28% recorded once. In its sample, this clonotype was seen a few times. The antigen remains unidentified. This clonotype was sampled from a human donor in good health (CMV status not recorded). Some clones in this sample may be carry-over from other donors' samples. The input for sequencing was cultured CD8+ T cells from PBMCs, taken from culture after CMV antigen stimulation. V usage is TRBV25-1 and J usage is TRBJ1-1; D uncertain. The CDR3 loop reads CATYWGTEAFF. CDR3 coding DNA: TGTGCCACGTATTGGGGAACTGAAGCTTTCTTT. The whole variable domain, remainder taken from reference TRBV25-1 and TRBJ1-1, is EADIYQTPRYLVIGTGKKITLECSQTMGHDKMYWYQQDPGMELHLIHYSYGVNSTEKGDLSSESTVSRIRTEHFPLTLESARPSHTSQYLCATYWGTEAFFGQGTRLTVV.